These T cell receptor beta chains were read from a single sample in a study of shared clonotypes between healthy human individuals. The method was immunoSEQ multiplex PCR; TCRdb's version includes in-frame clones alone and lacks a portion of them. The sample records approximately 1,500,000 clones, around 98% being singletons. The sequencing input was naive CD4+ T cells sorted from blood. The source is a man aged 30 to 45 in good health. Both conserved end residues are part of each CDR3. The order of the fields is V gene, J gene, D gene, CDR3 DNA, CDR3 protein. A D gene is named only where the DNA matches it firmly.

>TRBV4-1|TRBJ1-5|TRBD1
TGCGCCAGCAGCCGACGACAGGGGGCGGATCAGCCCCAGCATTTT
CASSRRQGADQPQHF
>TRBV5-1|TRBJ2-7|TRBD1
TGCGCCAGCAGCAATGGGACAGGGGGACGAGAGCAGTACTTC
CASSNGTGGREQYF
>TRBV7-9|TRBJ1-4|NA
TGTGCCAGCAGCTTACTAAGAAACGAGGAAAAACTGTTTTTT
CASSLLRNEEKLFF
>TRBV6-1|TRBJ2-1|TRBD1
TGTGCCAGCAAAGTGGGACAGAGTAACTACAATGAGCAGTTCTTC
CASKVGQSNYNEQFF
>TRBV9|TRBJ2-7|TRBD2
TGTGCCAGCAGCGCGGGACTAGCGGGACCGGGCTCCTACGAGCAGTACTTC
CASSAGLAGPGSYEQYF
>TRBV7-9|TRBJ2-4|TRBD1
TGTGCCAGCAGCTTACTTGGGGACAGGGAGGGCAAAAACATTCAGTACTTC
CASSLLGDREGKNIQYF
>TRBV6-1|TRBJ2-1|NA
TGTGCCAGCAGTGGCGAGAGGGGGAGGGGATGGAATGAGCAGTTCTTC
CASSGERGRGWNEQFF
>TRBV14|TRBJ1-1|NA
TGTGCCAGCAGCCAAGTAAGAGGAGGCACTGAAGCTTTCTTT
CASSQVRGGTEAFF
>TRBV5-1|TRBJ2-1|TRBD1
TGCGCCAGCAGCTTGTTCCCGCGACAGGGGACTGAGCAGTTCTTC
CASSLFPRQGTEQFF
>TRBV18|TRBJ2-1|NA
TGTGCCAGCTCACCACTCGATTTATTGGAGCAGTTCTTC
CASSPLDLLEQFF
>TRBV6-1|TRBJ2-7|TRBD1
TGTGCCAGCAGTGGACCCAGGGGGCTCCCCTACGAGCAGTACTTC
CASSGPRGLPYEQYF
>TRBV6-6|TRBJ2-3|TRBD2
TGTGCCAGCAAAATCAGCGGGATAGGGGCAGATACGCAGTATTTT
CASKISGIGADTQYF
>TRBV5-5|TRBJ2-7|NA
TGTGCCAGCAGCCTGGGAGATACGCACTACGAGCAGTACTTC
CASSLGDTHYEQYF
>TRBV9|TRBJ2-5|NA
TGTGCCAGCGGCGAGACACCGCTGTTGGAGACCCAGTACTTC
CASGETPLLETQYF
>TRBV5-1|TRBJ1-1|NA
TGCGCCAGCAGTCTGGACCCGGTCCCCACCGGGGCTTTCTTT
CASSLDPVPTGAFF
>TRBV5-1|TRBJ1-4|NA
TGCGCCAGCAGCTTCATACCGAGTGATGAAAAACTGTTTTTT
CASSFIPSDEKLFF
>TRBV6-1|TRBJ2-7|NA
TGTGCCAGGATTGGAGGGACCTACGAGCAGTACTTC
CARIGGTYEQYF
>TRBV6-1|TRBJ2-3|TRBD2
TGTGCCAGCAGTGATGCGGGGGGCACAGATACGCAGTATTTT
CASSDAGGTDTQYF
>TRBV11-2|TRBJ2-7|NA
TGTGCCAGCAGCCAAGGGGGTGGGGCGGACTACGAGCAGTACTTC
CASSQGGGADYEQYF
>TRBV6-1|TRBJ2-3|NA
TGTGCCAGCAGTGCCGTATTCACAGATACGCAGTATTTT
CASSAVFTDTQYF
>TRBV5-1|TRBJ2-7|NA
TGCGCCAGCAGCTTACCCACGAGCTCCTACGAGCAGTACTTC
CASSLPTSSYEQYF
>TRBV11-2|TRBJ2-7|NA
TGTGCCAGCAGAGCGAGTAGGGGCAGGACCTACGAGCAGTACTTC
CASRASRGRTYEQYF
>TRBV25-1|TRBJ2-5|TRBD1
TGTGCCAGCACCCCGGGACAGGGCCAAGAGACCCAGTACTTC
CASTPGQGQETQYF
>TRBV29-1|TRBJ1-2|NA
TGCAGCGTTGAAGATCCGGGGTCAATCGGGTTCCTAGCTAACTATGGCTACACCTTC
CSVEDPGSIGFLANYGYTF